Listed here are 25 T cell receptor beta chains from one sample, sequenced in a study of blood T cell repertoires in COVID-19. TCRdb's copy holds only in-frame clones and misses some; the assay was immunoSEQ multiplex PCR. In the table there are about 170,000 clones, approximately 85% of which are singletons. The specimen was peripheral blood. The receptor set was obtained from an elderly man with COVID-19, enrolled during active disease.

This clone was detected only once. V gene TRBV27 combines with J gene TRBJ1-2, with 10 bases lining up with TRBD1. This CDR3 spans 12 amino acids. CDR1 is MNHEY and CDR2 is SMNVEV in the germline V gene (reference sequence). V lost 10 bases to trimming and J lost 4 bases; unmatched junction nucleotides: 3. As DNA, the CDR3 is TGTGCCACTAGGACAGGGGGCTATGGCTACACCTTC. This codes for CATRTGGYGYTF.

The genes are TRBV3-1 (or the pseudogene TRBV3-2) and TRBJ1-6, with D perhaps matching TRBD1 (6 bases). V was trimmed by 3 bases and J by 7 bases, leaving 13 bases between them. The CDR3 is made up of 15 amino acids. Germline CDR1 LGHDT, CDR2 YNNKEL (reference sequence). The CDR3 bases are TGTGCCAGCAGCCAGACCAGGGGCCAGAATTCACCCCTCCACTTT. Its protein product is CASSQTRGQNSPLHF.

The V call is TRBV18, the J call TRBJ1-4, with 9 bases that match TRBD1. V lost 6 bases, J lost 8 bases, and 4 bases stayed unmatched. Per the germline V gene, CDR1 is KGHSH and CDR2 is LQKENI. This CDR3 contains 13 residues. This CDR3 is CASSSGQGEKLFF. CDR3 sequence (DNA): TGTGCCAGCTCGTCGGGACAGGGCGAAAAACTGTTTTTT. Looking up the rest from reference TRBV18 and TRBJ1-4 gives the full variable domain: NAGVMQNPRHLVRRRGQEARLRCSPMKGHSHVYWYRQLPEEGLKFMVYLQKENIIDESGMPKERFSAEFPKEGPSILRIQQVVRGDSAAYFCASSSGQGEKLFFGSGTQLSVL.

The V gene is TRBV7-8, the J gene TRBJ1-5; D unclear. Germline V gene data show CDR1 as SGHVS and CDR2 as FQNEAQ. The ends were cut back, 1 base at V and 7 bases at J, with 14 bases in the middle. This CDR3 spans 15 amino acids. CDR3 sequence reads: CASSLVATGRQPQHF. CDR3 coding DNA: TGTGCCAGCAGCTTAGTAGCCACTGGAAGGCAGCCCCAGCATTTT. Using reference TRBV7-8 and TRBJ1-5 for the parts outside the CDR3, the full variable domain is GAGVSQSPRYKVAKRGQDVALRCDPISGHVSLFWYQQALGQGPEFLTYFQNEAQLDKSGLPSDRFFAERPEGSVSTLKIQRTQQEDSAVYLCASSLVATGRQPQHFGDGTRLSIL.

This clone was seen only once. CDR3 loop: CASSIQDYGYTF. The CDR3 bases are TGTGCCAGCAGTATACAGGATTATGGCTACACCTTC. V usage is TRBV28 and J usage is TRBJ1-2; tentative D call: TRBD1 (5 bases). The CDR3 is 12 amino acids. Trimming stripped 5 bases from V and 5 bases from J, with 9 bases between. Germline V gives CDR1 MDHEN, CDR2 SYDVKM.

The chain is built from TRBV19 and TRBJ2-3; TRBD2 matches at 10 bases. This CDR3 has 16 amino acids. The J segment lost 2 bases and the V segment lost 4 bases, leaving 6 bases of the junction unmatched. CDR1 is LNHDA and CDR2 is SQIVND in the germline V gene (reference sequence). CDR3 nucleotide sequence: TGTGCCAGTAGTACCTCTAGCGGGGGCCTCACAGATACGCAGTATTTT. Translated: CASSTSSGGLTDTQYF.

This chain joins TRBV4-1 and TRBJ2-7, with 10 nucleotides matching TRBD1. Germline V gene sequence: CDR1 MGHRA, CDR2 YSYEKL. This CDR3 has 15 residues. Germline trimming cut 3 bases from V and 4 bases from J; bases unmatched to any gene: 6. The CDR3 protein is CASSQGQGMIYEQYF. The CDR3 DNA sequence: TGCGCCAGCAGCCAGGGACAGGGGATGATTTACGAGCAGTACTTC.

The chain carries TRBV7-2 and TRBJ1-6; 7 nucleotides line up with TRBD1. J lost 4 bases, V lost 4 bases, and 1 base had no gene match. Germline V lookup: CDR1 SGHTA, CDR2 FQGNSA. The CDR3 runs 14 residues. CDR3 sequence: CASSSTGYNSPLHF. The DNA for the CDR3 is TGTGCCAGCAGCTCGACAGGGTATAATTCACCCCTCCACTTT.

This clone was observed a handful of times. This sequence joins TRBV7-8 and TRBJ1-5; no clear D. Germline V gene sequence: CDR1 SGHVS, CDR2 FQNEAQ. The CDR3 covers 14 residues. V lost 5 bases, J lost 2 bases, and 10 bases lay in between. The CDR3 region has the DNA TGTGCCAGCAGCCCACTATGGGGCAATCAGCCCCAGCATTTT. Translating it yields CASSPLWGNQPQHF.

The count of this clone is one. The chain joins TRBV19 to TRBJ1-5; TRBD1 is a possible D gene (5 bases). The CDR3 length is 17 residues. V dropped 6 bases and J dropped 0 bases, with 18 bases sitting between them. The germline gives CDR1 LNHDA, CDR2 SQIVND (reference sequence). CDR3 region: CASSGTGLLYSNQPQHF. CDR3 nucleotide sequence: TGTGCCAGTAGCGGGACGGGACTTCTCTATAGCAATCAGCCCCAGCATTTT.

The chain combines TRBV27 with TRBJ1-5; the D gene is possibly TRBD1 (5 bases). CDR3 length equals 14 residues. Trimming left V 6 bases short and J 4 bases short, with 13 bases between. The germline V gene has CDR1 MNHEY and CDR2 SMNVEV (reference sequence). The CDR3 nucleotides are TGTGCCAGCAGGTTGCAGGGTGCGAATCAGCCCCAGCATTTT. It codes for CASRLQGANQPQHF.

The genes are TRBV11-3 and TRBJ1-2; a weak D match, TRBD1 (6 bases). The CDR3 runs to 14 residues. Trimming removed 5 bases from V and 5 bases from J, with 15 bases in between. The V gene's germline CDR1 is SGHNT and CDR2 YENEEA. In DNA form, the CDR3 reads TGTGCCAGCAGCCCCGCGACAGGAAGGTATGGCTACACCTTC. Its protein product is CASSPATGRYGYTF.

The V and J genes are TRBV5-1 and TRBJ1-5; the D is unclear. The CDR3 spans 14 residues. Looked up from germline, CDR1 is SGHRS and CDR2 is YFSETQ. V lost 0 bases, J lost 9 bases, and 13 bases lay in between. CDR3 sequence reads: CASSLGTAQSPQHF. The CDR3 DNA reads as TGCGCCAGCAGCTTGGGAACAGCCCAATCGCCCCAGCATTTT.

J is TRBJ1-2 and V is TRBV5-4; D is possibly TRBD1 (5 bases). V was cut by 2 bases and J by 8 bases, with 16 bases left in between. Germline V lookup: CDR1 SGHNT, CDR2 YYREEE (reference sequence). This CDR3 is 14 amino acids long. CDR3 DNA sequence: TGTGCCAGCAGCTTAAGGGGCAGTTGGAACGGCTACACCTTC. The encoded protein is CASSLRGSWNGYTF.

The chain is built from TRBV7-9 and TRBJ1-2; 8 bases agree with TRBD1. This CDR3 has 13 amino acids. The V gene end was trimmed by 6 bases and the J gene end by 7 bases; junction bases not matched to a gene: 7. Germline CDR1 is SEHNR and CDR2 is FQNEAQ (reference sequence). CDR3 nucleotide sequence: TGTGCCAGCAGACAAATTACAGGGGGTGGCTACACCTTC. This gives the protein CASRQITGGGYTF. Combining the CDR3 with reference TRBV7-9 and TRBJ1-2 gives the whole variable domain DTGVSQNPRHKITKRGQNVTFRCDPISEHNRLYWYRQTLGQGPEFLTYFQNEAQLEKSRLLSDRFSAERPKGSFSTLEIQRTEQGDSAMYLCASRQITGGGYTFGSGTRLTVV.

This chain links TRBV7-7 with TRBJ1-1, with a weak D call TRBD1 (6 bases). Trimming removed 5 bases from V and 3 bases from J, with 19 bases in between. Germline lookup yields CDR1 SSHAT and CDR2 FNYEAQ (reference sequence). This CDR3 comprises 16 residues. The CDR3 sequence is CASSPIGQGPDTEAFF. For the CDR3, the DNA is TGTGCCAGCAGCCCAATAGGGCAGGGGCCCGACACTGAAGCTTTCTTT.

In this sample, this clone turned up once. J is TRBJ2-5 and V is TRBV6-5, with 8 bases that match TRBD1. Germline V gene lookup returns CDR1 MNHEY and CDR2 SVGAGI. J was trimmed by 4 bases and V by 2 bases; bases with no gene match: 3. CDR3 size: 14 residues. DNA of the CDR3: TGTGCCAGCAGTTACGGACAGGGTACAGAGACCCAGTACTTC. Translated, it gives CASSYGQGTETQYF.

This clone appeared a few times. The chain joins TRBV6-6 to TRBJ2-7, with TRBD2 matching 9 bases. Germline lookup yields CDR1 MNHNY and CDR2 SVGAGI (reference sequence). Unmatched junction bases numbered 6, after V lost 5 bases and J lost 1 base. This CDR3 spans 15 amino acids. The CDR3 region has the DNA TGTGCCAGCAGTAGGAGCGGGGGGCAATCCTACGAGCAGTACTTC. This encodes CASSRSGGQSYEQYF.

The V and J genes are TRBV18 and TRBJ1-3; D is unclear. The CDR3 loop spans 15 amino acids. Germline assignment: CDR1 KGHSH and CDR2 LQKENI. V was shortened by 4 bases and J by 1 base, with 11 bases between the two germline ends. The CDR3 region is CASSLDGESGNTIYF. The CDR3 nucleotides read TGTGCCAGCTCACTCGACGGGGAGTCTGGAAACACCATATATTTT.

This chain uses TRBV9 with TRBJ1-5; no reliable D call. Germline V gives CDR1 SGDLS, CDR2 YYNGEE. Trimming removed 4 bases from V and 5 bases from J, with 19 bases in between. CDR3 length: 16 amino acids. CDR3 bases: TGTGCCAGCAGCCCGTCGGGATCAAGAGGGCATCAGCCCCAGCATTTT. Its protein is CASSPSGSRGHQPQHF.

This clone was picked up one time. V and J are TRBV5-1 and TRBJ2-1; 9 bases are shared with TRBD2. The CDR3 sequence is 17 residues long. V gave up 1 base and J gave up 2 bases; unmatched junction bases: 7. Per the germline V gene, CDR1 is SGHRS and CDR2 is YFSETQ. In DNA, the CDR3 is TGCGCCAGCAGCTTGTCCCCTAGCGGGGAGGCCTACAATGAGCAGTTCTTC. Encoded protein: CASSLSPSGEAYNEQFF. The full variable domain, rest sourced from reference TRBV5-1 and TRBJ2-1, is KAGVTQTPRYLIKTRGQQVTLSCSPISGHRSVSWYQQTPGQGLQFLFEYFSETQRNKGNFPGRFSGRQFSNSRSEMNVSTLELGDSALYLCASSLSPSGEAYNEQFFGPGTRLTVL.

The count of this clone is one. The CDR3 region has the DNA TGTGCCATCAGCCAGGACATTCTCACCTATGGCTACACCTTC. Protein sequence: CAISQDILTYGYTF. This chain uses TRBV10-3 with TRBJ1-2; a possible D gene is TRBD1 (5 bases). V was cut by 6 bases and J by 4 bases, with 15 bases left in between. Germline lookup yields CDR1 ENHRY and CDR2 SYGVKD. This CDR3 comprises 14 residues.

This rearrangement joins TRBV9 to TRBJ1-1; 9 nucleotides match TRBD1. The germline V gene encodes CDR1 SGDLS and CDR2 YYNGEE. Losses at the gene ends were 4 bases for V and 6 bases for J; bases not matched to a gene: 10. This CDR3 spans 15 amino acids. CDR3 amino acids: CASSFTGGGGAEAFF. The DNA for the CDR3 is TGTGCCAGCAGCTTTACAGGGGGCGGTGGCGCTGAAGCTTTCTTT.

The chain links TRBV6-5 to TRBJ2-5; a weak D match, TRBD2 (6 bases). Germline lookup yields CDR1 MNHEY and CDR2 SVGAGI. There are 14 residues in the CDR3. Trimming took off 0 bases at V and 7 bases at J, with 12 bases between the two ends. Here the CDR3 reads CASSYSRGLGTQYF. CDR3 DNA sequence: TGTGCCAGCAGTTACTCACGGGGACTCGGGACCCAGTACTTC.

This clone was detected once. As DNA, the CDR3 is TGCAGTGCTAGCCTGGCCAGTGAAGCTTTCTTT. Amino acid sequence: CSASLASEAFF. The V and J genes are TRBV20-1 and TRBJ1-1; D is uncertain. The CDR3 is made up of 11 amino acids. Germline V gene lookup returns CDR1 DFQATT and CDR2 SNEGSKA (reference sequence). The V gene lost 3 bases and the J gene lost 7 bases, with 9 bases spanning the gap.